The 20 T cell receptor beta chains in this list originate from one sample, sequenced in a study of blood T cell repertoires in COVID-19. Method: immunoSEQ multiplex PCR; TCRdb's copy keeps in-frame clones and lacks some. The sample records some 150,000 clones, approximately 90% being singletons. Sequencing was carried out using PBMCs or T cells enriched from blood (not recorded which). The receptors stem from a woman aged 25 to 39 with acute COVID-19.

The chain carries TRBV7-9 and TRBJ1-2; perhaps TRBD1 as D (5 bases). The CDR3 sequence is 11 residues long. Trimming removed 8 bases at V and 8 bases at J, with 12 bases between. CDR1 is SEHNR and CDR2 is FQNEAQ in the germline V gene (reference sequence). The CDR3 loop reads CASGEQEGYTF. The CDR3 nucleotides are TGTGCCAGCGGGGAACAGGAGGGCTACACCTTC. The whole variable domain, filled in from reference TRBV7-9 and TRBJ1-2, reads DTGVSQNPRHKITKRGQNVTFRCDPISEHNRLYWYRQTLGQGPEFLTYFQNEAQLEKSRLLSDRFSAERPKGSFSTLEIQRTEQGDSAMYLCASGEQEGYTFGSGTRLTVV.

The rearrangement links TRBV7-2 to TRBJ2-7; D is undetermined. V was cut by 5 bases and J by 4 bases, with 15 bases left in between. In germline, CDR1 is SGHTA, CDR2 FQGNSA. The CDR3 is made up of 14 amino acids. CDR3 sequence reads: CASSPYSSLYEQYF. CDR3 sequence (DNA): TGTGCCAGCAGCCCGTACTCTAGTTTGTACGAGCAGTACTTC.

This sequence joins TRBV2 and TRBJ1-1, with TRBD1 matching over 7 bases. From germline, CDR1 is SNHLY and CDR2 FYNNEI. J was trimmed by 0 bases and V by 7 bases; bases with no gene match: 5. The CDR3 sequence is 14 residues long. The CDR3 DNA reads TGTGCCAGCAATAGACAGGGTTTGAACACTGAAGCTTTCTTT. This encodes CASNRQGLNTEAFF.

This CDR3 reads CASSWGGTQYF. The CDR3 region has the DNA TGTGCCAGCAGCTGGGGAGGTACGCAGTATTTT. The rearrangement uses TRBV13 and TRBJ2-3; D is perhaps TRBD2 (6 bases). Germline values: CDR1 PRHDT, CDR2 FYEKMQ (reference sequence). Trimming stripped 4 bases from V and 8 bases from J, with 7 bases between. The CDR3 sequence is 11 residues long.

This clone is deemed medium-sized. The chain combines TRBV24-1 with TRBJ2-2, with D possibly being TRBD1 (5 bases). Germline values: CDR1 KGHDR, CDR2 SFDVKD. This CDR3 has 15 amino acids. Trimming took off 6 bases at V and 3 bases at J, with 13 bases between the two ends. CDR3 in DNA: TGTGCCACCAGTCCTTTACAAGGGGACACCGGGGAGCTGTTTTTT. Residues: CATSPLQGDTGELFF.

The chain couples TRBV2 to TRBJ1-2; 9 bases fit TRBD1. The CDR3 extends over 14 amino acids. CDR1 is SNHLY and CDR2 is FYNNEI in the germline V gene. The J segment lost 5 bases and the V segment lost 6 bases, leaving 7 bases of the junction unmatched. The CDR3 loop reads CASSETGGRYGYTF. In DNA, the CDR3 is TGTGCCAGCAGCGAAACAGGGGGCCGGTATGGCTACACCTTC. Full variable domain (outside the CDR3, taken from reference TRBV2 and TRBJ1-2): EPEVTQTPSHQVTQMGQEVILRCVPISNHLYFYWYRQILGQKVEFLVSFYNNEISEKSEIFDDQFSVERPDGSNFTLKIRSTKLEDSAMYFCASSETGGRYGYTFGSGTRLTVV.

J is TRBJ2-5 and V is TRBV24-1; 12 bases are shared with TRBD2. Germline lookup yields CDR1 KGHDR and CDR2 SFDVKD. This CDR3 region has 17 residues. J lost 5 bases, V lost 2 bases, and 8 bases had no gene match. CDR3 in amino acids: CATSDSGLAGQEETQYF. The CDR3 nucleotides read TGTGCCACCAGTGATTCGGGACTAGCGGGTCAGGAGGAGACCCAGTACTTC.

The rearrangement uses TRBV27 and TRBJ2-3; 9 bases fit TRBD1. This CDR3 has 15 residues. J was trimmed by 4 bases and V by 5 bases; bases with no gene match: 7. Germline CDR1 and CDR2: MNHEY and SMNVEV (reference sequence). The CDR3 DNA sequence: TGTGCCAGCAGTCTACCGGGACAGGGCGCAGATACGCAGTATTTT. Amino acids: CASSLPGQGADTQYF.

This clone has just one count. The genes are TRBV29-1 and TRBJ2-5; tentatively, D is TRBD2 (6 bases). V gave up 5 bases and J gave up 1 base, with 17 bases separating them. The CDR3 consists of 15 residues. Germline CDR1 is SQVTM and CDR2 is ANQGSEA. The chain's CDR3 is CSVTDGLGGQETQYF. DNA of the CDR3: TGCAGCGTTACGGATGGGCTGGGGGGCCAAGAGACCCAGTACTTC. The full variable domain, completed using reference TRBV29-1 and TRBJ2-5, is SAVISQKPSRDICQRGTSLTIQCQVDSQVTMMFWYRQQPGQSLTLIATANQGSEATYESGFVIDKFPISRPNLTFSTLTVSNMSPEDSSIYLCSVTDGLGGQETQYFGPGTRLLVL.

CDR3 in DNA: TGTGCCAGCAGCGAACGGACAGGGAGTGGCACAGATACGCAGTATTTT. Its protein is CASSERTGSGTDTQYF. The chain is built from TRBV9 and TRBJ2-3; 8 bases fit TRBD1. V trimming: 3 bases; J trimming: 1 base; junction bases outside the gene matches: 7. The germline CDR1 and CDR2 sequences are SGDLS and YYNGEE. The length of the CDR3 is 16 residues.

This clone has just one count. The rearrangement joins TRBV2 to TRBJ2-5, with 7 bases aligning to TRBD2. The length of the CDR3 is 16 residues. V gave up 4 bases and J gave up 1 base; unmatched junction bases: 9. Germline CDR1 SNHLY, CDR2 FYNNEI. CDR3 DNA sequence: TGTGCCAGCAGTGTGGGGGGGGACTTGAGCCAAGAGACCCAGTACTTC. Amino acids: CASSVGGDLSQETQYF.

This clone was counted a few times. The chain is built from TRBV12-3 or TRBV12-4 and TRBJ1-2; D gene uncertain. The V end lost 3 bases, the J end lost 8 bases, and 13 bases lay between the germline ends. This CDR3 spans 13 amino acids. CDR3 nucleotides: TGTGCCAGCAGTTTCGGCAGCGGAACGGGCTACACCTTC. This codes for CASSFGSGTGYTF.

The chain employs TRBV30 and TRBJ1-2; D may be TRBD1 (5 bases). CDR1 is GTSNPN, CDR2 SVGIG, per germline (reference sequence). This CDR3 region has 14 residues. V lost 5 bases and J 2 bases, leaving 15 bases between the germline ends. This chain's CDR3 is CAWGRKGINYGYTF. The DNA for the CDR3 is TGTGCCTGGGGGCGGAAGGGGATCAACTATGGCTACACCTTC.

A few counts support this clone. The V call is TRBV7-9, the J call TRBJ1-6; D ambiguous. Trimming cost V 3 bases and J 7 bases, with 10 bases left between them. Per the germline V gene, CDR1 is SEHNR and CDR2 is FQNEAQ (reference sequence). The CDR3 consists of 14 residues. The CDR3 region has the DNA TGTGCCAGCAGCTTCGCCAGGTCGAATTCACCCCTCCACTTT. As protein: CASSFARSNSPLHF. Looking up the rest from reference TRBV7-9 and TRBJ1-6 gives the full variable domain: DTGVSQNPRHKITKRGQNVTFRCDPISEHNRLYWYRQTLGQGPEFLTYFQNEAQLEKSRLLSDRFSAERPKGSFSTLEIQRTEQGDSAMYLCASSFARSNSPLHFGNGTRLTVT.

The V and J genes are TRBV5-1 and TRBJ2-3; TRBD2 might be the D (5 bases). Deletions cut 0 bases from V and 0 bases from J, with 8 bases between. The CDR3 has 15 residues. CDR1 is SGHRS and CDR2 is YFSETQ in the germline V gene. The CDR3 region has the DNA TGCGCCAGCAGCTTGGAGTGGGAGAGCACAGATACGCAGTATTTT. The encoded protein is CASSLEWESTDTQYF.

The V call is TRBV27, the J call TRBJ1-6; D is undetermined. Trimming shortened V by 2 bases and J by 8 bases, and 10 bases separated the two germline ends. From germline, CDR1 is MNHEY and CDR2 SMNVEV (reference sequence). The CDR3 has 14 amino acids. CDR3 loop: CASSLEGLDSPLHF. The CDR3 bases are TGTGCCAGCAGTTTAGAGGGATTGGATTCACCCCTCCACTTT.

This chain links TRBV18 with TRBJ1-1; 8 nucleotides line up with TRBD1. The length of the CDR3 is 14 residues. Germline CDR1 KGHSH, CDR2 LQKENI. V lost 2 bases and J lost 6; bases outside the gene matches: 5. The CDR3 nucleotides are TGTGCCAGCTCACCAGGACAGGGAGGGGCTGAAGCTTTCTTT. Translated, it gives CASSPGQGGAEAFF.

This chain joins TRBV18 and TRBJ2-7, with D perhaps matching TRBD1 (6 bases). Looked up from germline, CDR1 is KGHSH and CDR2 is LQKENI. The V end was cut by 3 bases, the J end by 3 bases, with 15 bases between. This CDR3 contains 15 residues. This chain's CDR3 is CASSPSAGANYEQYF. CDR3 DNA sequence: TGTGCCAGCTCACCGTCGGCAGGGGCCAACTACGAGCAGTACTTC.

The chain joins TRBV4-3 to TRBJ1-2, with D uncertain. The germline V gene has CDR1 LGHNA and CDR2 YSLEER. CDR3 size: 15 residues. The ends were cut back, 5 bases at V and 3 bases at J, with 16 bases in the middle. The CDR3, as DNA: TGCGCCAGCAGCGCGCGGGTAGGGAGAGACTATGGCTACACCTTC. It translates to CASSARVGRDYGYTF.

This chain links TRBV5-4 with TRBJ2-1; perhaps TRBD1 as D (6 bases). From germline, CDR1 is SGHNT and CDR2 YYREEE (reference sequence). This CDR3 is built from 15 residues. The V end was cut by 0 bases, the J end by 3 bases, with 10 bases between. CDR3 DNA: TGTGCCAGCAGCTTGGATCAGGGGATCTACAATGAGCAGTTCTTC. Amino acid sequence: CASSLDQGIYNEQFF.